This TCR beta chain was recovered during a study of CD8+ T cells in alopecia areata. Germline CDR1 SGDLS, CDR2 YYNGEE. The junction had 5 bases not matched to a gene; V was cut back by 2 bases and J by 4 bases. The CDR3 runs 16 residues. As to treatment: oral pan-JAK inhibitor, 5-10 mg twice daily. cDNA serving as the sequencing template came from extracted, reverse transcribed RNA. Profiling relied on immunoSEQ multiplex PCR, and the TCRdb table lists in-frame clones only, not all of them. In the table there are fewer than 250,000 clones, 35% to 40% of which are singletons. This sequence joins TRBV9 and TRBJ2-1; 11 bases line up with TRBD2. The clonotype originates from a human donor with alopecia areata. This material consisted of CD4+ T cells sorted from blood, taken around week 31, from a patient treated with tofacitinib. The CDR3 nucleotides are TGTGCCAGCAGCGTTCACGGGACTAGCGGATACAATGAGCAGTTCTTC. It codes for CASSVHGTSGYNEQFF.